These T cell receptor beta chains were read from a single sample in a study of T cell changes during pregnancy in multiple sclerosis. Clones were sequenced by immunoSEQ multiplex PCR, and TCRdb holds only the in-frame ones, with some missing. The sample consists of 90,000 to 120,000 clones, more than 80% of them appearing once. The sample in question was peripheral blood, obtained in the second trimester of pregnancy. All receptors derive from a female donor with multiple sclerosis, enrolled in a pregnancy study. CDR3s include the opening cysteine and the closing phenylalanine or tryptophan. A D gene is named only where the DNA matches it firmly. Clone size appears in some rows only: once, few, many, or a class for an expanded clone.

V gene: TRBV7-2
clone size: once
D gene: NA
J gene: TRBJ2-3
CDR3 DNA: TGTGCCAGCAGCTTAAGCAGGGCCAGCACAGATACGCAGTATTTT
CDR3 protein: CASSLSRASTDTQYF

V gene: TRBV19
clone size: NA
D gene: TRBD2
J gene: TRBJ2-3
CDR3 DNA: TGTGCCAGTAGTGGACTAGTCCCAGATACGCAGTATTTT
CDR3 protein: CASSGLVPDTQYF

V gene: TRBV5-6
clone size: NA
D gene: TRBD2
J gene: TRBJ2-3
CDR3 DNA: TGTGCCAGCAGCTTGGGACCTTTGGGGGAGGGCCTCACAGATACGCAGTATTTT
CDR3 protein: CASSLGPLGEGLTDTQYF

V gene: TRBV23-1
clone size: NA
D gene: TRBD1
J gene: TRBJ1-6
CDR3 DNA: TGCGCCAGCAGTCAAATCCCCCGCCGGAAGGACAGGGATAATTCACCCCTCCACTTT
CDR3 protein: CASSQIPRRKDRDNSPLHF

V gene: TRBV9
clone size: NA
D gene: TRBD2
J gene: TRBJ2-1
CDR3 DNA: TGTGCCAGCAGCGTGGGGGGGAACTACAATGAGCAGTTCTTC
CDR3 protein: CASSVGGNYNEQFF

V gene: TRBV7-2
clone size: once
D gene: NA
J gene: TRBJ1-1
CDR3 DNA: TGTGCCAGCAGCTTTCCCCAGGGTAGGGGCACTGAAGCTTTCTTT
CDR3 protein: CASSFPQGRGTEAFF

V gene: TRBV18
clone size: once
D gene: NA
J gene: TRBJ2-1
CDR3 DNA: TGTGCCAGCTCCCGGACAGAGATATACAATGAGCAGTTCTTC
CDR3 protein: CASSRTEIYNEQFF

V gene: TRBV28
clone size: NA
D gene: NA
J gene: TRBJ1-1
CDR3 DNA: TGTGCCAGCACCTTCAAACCTTCTCACCCCGGCGCAACAGGAATGAACACTGAAGCTTTCTTT
CDR3 protein: CASTFKPSHPGATGMNTEAFF

V gene: TRBV25-1
clone size: NA
D gene: NA
J gene: TRBJ1-1
CDR3 DNA: TGTGCCAGCAGTTACAGGAACACTGAAGCTTTCTTT
CDR3 protein: CASSYRNTEAFF

V gene: TRBV14
clone size: NA
D gene: NA
J gene: TRBJ2-3
CDR3 DNA: TGTGCCAGCAGCCAAGTGGGGCGAGATACGCAGTATTTT
CDR3 protein: CASSQVGRDTQYF

V gene: TRBV27
clone size: NA
D gene: TRBD2
J gene: TRBJ2-7
CDR3 DNA: TGTGCCAGCAGACTAGCGGGCAGCTACGAGCAGTACTTC
CDR3 protein: CASRLAGSYEQYF

V gene: TRBV13
clone size: NA
D gene: NA
J gene: TRBJ2-4
CDR3 DNA: TGTGCCAGCAGCCCAGACAGGTTAGCCAAAAACATTCAGTACTTC
CDR3 protein: CASSPDRLAKNIQYF

V gene: TRBV7-6
clone size: NA
D gene: NA
J gene: TRBJ2-5
CDR3 DNA: TGTGCCAGTAGCTTAACCCGGACAGCGGAGACCCAGTACTTC
CDR3 protein: CASSLTRTAETQYF

V gene: TRBV28
clone size: NA
D gene: TRBD1
J gene: TRBJ1-5
CDR3 DNA: TGTGCCAGCAGTCCGTTGGACAGGGGCAATCAGCCCCAGCATTTT
CDR3 protein: CASSPLDRGNQPQHF

V gene: TRBV30
clone size: NA
D gene: TRBD1
J gene: TRBJ1-2
CDR3 DNA: TGTGCCTGGAGCTACTGGGACAGTCGAGGCTACACCTTC
CDR3 protein: CAWSYWDSRGYTF

V gene: TRBV30
clone size: NA
D gene: NA
J gene: TRBJ1-4
CDR3 DNA: TGTGCCTGGAACAGTAATAATGAAAAACTGTTTTTT
CDR3 protein: CAWNSNNEKLFF

V gene: TRBV7-2
clone size: NA
D gene: TRBD1
J gene: TRBJ2-7
CDR3 DNA: TGTGCCAGCAGCTTACGACTCGGGACAGGGGGCCTCGAGCAGTACTTC
CDR3 protein: CASSLRLGTGGLEQYF

V gene: TRBV15
clone size: NA
D gene: TRBD1
J gene: TRBJ2-3
CDR3 DNA: TGTGCCACCAGCAGGGATGGACAGGTCACAGATACGCAGTATTTT
CDR3 protein: CATSRDGQVTDTQYF

V gene: TRBV19
clone size: NA
D gene: NA
J gene: TRBJ1-2
CDR3 DNA: TGTGCCAGTAGTGTCGACAGCCAGTCCAACTACGGCTACACCTTC
CDR3 protein: CASSVDSQSNYGYTF

V gene: TRBV27
clone size: NA
D gene: TRBD2
J gene: TRBJ2-1
CDR3 DNA: TGTGCCAGCAGGAGACCGGGACTAGCGGGTAGCGACAATGAGCAGTTCTTC
CDR3 protein: CASRRPGLAGSDNEQFF

V gene: TRBV7-9
clone size: NA
D gene: NA
J gene: TRBJ2-3
CDR3 DNA: TGTGCCAGCAGCCGCCAGGAGGGCCGGGCCACAGATACGCAGTATTTT
CDR3 protein: CASSRQEGRATDTQYF

V gene: TRBV27
clone size: NA
D gene: NA
J gene: TRBJ2-2
CDR3 DNA: TGTGCCAGCAGTTTCAGGGAGGGGGACCGGGAGCTGTTTTTT
CDR3 protein: CASSFREGDRELFF

V gene: TRBV19
clone size: NA
D gene: TRBD1
J gene: TRBJ1-5
CDR3 DNA: TGTGCCAGTAGTCGGACAGGGGAGAGACAGCCCCAGCATTTT
CDR3 protein: CASSRTGERQPQHF

V gene: TRBV5-4
clone size: NA
D gene: NA
J gene: TRBJ2-5
CDR3 DNA: TGTGCCAGCGGGACTGACGGGGGGACCCAGTACTTC
CDR3 protein: CASGTDGGTQYF

V gene: TRBV5-1
clone size: NA
D gene: NA
J gene: TRBJ2-5
CDR3 DNA: TGCGCCAGCACCTTAACCCACAGGTTACAAGAGACCCAGTACTTC
CDR3 protein: CASTLTHRLQETQYF

V gene: TRBV7-2
clone size: NA
D gene: NA
J gene: TRBJ2-7
CDR3 DNA: TGTGCCAGCAGCTTCCACTACGAGCAGTACTTC
CDR3 protein: CASSFHYEQYF

V gene: TRBV11-1
clone size: NA
D gene: NA
J gene: TRBJ2-7
CDR3 DNA: TGTGCCAGCAGTTACCTGGAGGGCGAGCAGTACTTC
CDR3 protein: CASSYLEGEQYF

V gene: TRBV19
clone size: NA
D gene: NA
J gene: TRBJ1-1
CDR3 DNA: TGTGCCAGCCGTGCCGGACAGAAGAACACTGAAGCTTTCTTT
CDR3 protein: CASRAGQKNTEAFF

V gene: TRBV2
clone size: NA
D gene: NA
J gene: TRBJ2-6
CDR3 DNA: TGTGCCAGCAGTTCGACAGGTCCCTCTGGGGCCAACGTCCTGACTTTC
CDR3 protein: CASSSTGPSGANVLTF

V gene: TRBV11-2
clone size: NA
D gene: NA
J gene: TRBJ1-1
CDR3 DNA: TGTGCCAGCAGGAGAGGGGGGGGCAACACTGAAGCTTTCTTT
CDR3 protein: CASRRGGGNTEAFF

V gene: TRBV12-5
clone size: NA
D gene: TRBD1
J gene: TRBJ2-2
CDR3 DNA: TGTGCTAGTGGTTTGTCCCCGACAGGGGTTATCGGGGAGCTGTTTTTT
CDR3 protein: CASGLSPTGVIGELFF

V gene: TRBV30
clone size: NA
D gene: NA
J gene: TRBJ1-6
CDR3 DNA: TGTGCCTTCAACTTAGGCGGGGGCGGAGGAGATTCACCCCTCCACTTT
CDR3 protein: CAFNLGGGGGDSPLHF

V gene: TRBV5-4
clone size: NA
D gene: NA
J gene: TRBJ2-1
CDR3 DNA: TGTGCCAGCAGCTTTGCCAGGGGGGAGCGCAATGAGCAGTTCTTC
CDR3 protein: CASSFARGERNEQFF

V gene: TRBV7-9
clone size: NA
D gene: TRBD1
J gene: TRBJ2-7
CDR3 DNA: TGTGCCAGTTTCTCCGGGACAGGGCCCTACGAGCAGTACTTC
CDR3 protein: CASFSGTGPYEQYF

V gene: TRBV6-5
clone size: NA
D gene: NA
J gene: TRBJ2-1
CDR3 DNA: TGTGCCAGCAGACCGACAGAGTACTACAATGAGCAGTTCTTC
CDR3 protein: CASRPTEYYNEQFF

V gene: TRBV7-9
clone size: NA
D gene: NA
J gene: TRBJ1-1
CDR3 DNA: TGTGCCAGCAGCTCCCAGGCGCCTGAAGCTTTCTTT
CDR3 protein: CASSSQAPEAFF

V gene: TRBV28
clone size: few
D gene: NA
J gene: TRBJ1-4
CDR3 DNA: TGTGCCAGCAGTTTAGGGGCTCCCAAGAGAGGAAAACTGTTTTTT
CDR3 protein: CASSLGAPKRGKLFF

V gene: TRBV5-4
clone size: NA
D gene: NA
J gene: TRBJ1-1
CDR3 DNA: TGTGCCAGCAGCTTGGCGGGAGGGATTGAAGCTTTCTTT
CDR3 protein: CASSLAGGIEAFF

V gene: TRBV10-3
clone size: few
D gene: TRBD1
J gene: TRBJ1-1
CDR3 DNA: TGTGCCATCAGTTCCGGGACAGAGAACACTGAAGCTTTCTTT
CDR3 protein: CAISSGTENTEAFF

V gene: TRBV6-1
clone size: NA
D gene: NA
J gene: TRBJ1-2
CDR3 DNA: TGTGCCAGCAGTTTATATGGCTACACCTTC
CDR3 protein: CASSLYGYTF

V gene: TRBV2
clone size: NA
D gene: TRBD2
J gene: TRBJ2-1
CDR3 DNA: TGTGCCAGCAGTGATCCCGGACTAGCGGCCTACAATGAGCAGTTCTTC
CDR3 protein: CASSDPGLAAYNEQFF

V gene: TRBV6-1
clone size: once
D gene: NA
J gene: TRBJ1-2
CDR3 DNA: TGTGCCAGCACCAGCGGCCCCCCTAACTATGGCTACACCTTC
CDR3 protein: CASTSGPPNYGYTF

V gene: TRBV13
clone size: NA
D gene: TRBD1
J gene: TRBJ1-6
CDR3 DNA: TGTGCCAGCAGACGAGGACAGGACCGCTTTAGCTCCTATAATTCACCCCTCCACTTT
CDR3 protein: CASRRGQDRFSSYNSPLHF

V gene: TRBV28
clone size: NA
D gene: TRBD1
J gene: TRBJ1-1
CDR3 DNA: TGTGCCAGCCTCGTTCGCGACAGGGGGCGCGGCGCTGAAGCTTTCTTT
CDR3 protein: CASLVRDRGRGAEAFF

V gene: TRBV30
clone size: NA
D gene: NA
J gene: TRBJ2-2
CDR3 DNA: TGTGCCTGGAGTGACGGGGCCGGGGAGCTGTTTTTT
CDR3 protein: CAWSDGAGELFF

V gene: TRBV5-1
clone size: NA
D gene: NA
J gene: TRBJ1-4
CDR3 DNA: TGCGCCAGCAGCTCCTGGACAGCAACTAATGAAAAACTGTTTTTT
CDR3 protein: CASSSWTATNEKLFF

V gene: TRBV19
clone size: NA
D gene: TRBD2
J gene: TRBJ2-3
CDR3 DNA: TGTGCCAGTAAACGGGAGGGTGCAGATACGCAGTATTTT
CDR3 protein: CASKREGADTQYF

V gene: TRBV6-1
clone size: NA
D gene: NA
J gene: TRBJ2-3
CDR3 DNA: TGTGCCAGCAGTGAAGGGCTAGCGTCAAGCACAGATACGCAGTATTTT
CDR3 protein: CASSEGLASSTDTQYF

V gene: TRBV5-4
clone size: NA
D gene: TRBD1
J gene: TRBJ1-4
CDR3 DNA: TGTGCCAGCAGCATCGGACAGGGTGGAACTAATGAAAAACTGTTTTTT
CDR3 protein: CASSIGQGGTNEKLFF

V gene: TRBV19
clone size: NA
D gene: NA
J gene: TRBJ1-5
CDR3 DNA: TGTGCCAGTAGTATGTCTCTCGGTCATCCCGTCCGACAGGATCAGCCCCAGCATTTT
CDR3 protein: CASSMSLGHPVRQDQPQHF

V gene: TRBV5-1
clone size: NA
D gene: TRBD2
J gene: TRBJ2-3
CDR3 DNA: TGCGCCAGCAGCCCTGGACTAGCGGGGAGCACAGATACGCAGTATTTT
CDR3 protein: CASSPGLAGSTDTQYF

V gene: TRBV19
clone size: NA
D gene: NA
J gene: TRBJ2-3
CDR3 DNA: TGTGCCAGTAGTATAGGTAACTTTCCTAGCACAGATACGCAGTATTTT
CDR3 protein: CASSIGNFPSTDTQYF

V gene: TRBV7-8
clone size: NA
D gene: NA
J gene: TRBJ2-7
CDR3 DNA: TGTGCCAGCAGCACCAGGGCGCATAACACCCGAGAATCCTACGAGCAGTACTTC
CDR3 protein: CASSTRAHNTRESYEQYF

V gene: TRBV6-1
clone size: NA
D gene: NA
J gene: TRBJ1-3
CDR3 DNA: TGTGCCAGCAGTGAACTATGGCAGGGAACTGGAAACACCATATATTTT
CDR3 protein: CASSELWQGTGNTIYF